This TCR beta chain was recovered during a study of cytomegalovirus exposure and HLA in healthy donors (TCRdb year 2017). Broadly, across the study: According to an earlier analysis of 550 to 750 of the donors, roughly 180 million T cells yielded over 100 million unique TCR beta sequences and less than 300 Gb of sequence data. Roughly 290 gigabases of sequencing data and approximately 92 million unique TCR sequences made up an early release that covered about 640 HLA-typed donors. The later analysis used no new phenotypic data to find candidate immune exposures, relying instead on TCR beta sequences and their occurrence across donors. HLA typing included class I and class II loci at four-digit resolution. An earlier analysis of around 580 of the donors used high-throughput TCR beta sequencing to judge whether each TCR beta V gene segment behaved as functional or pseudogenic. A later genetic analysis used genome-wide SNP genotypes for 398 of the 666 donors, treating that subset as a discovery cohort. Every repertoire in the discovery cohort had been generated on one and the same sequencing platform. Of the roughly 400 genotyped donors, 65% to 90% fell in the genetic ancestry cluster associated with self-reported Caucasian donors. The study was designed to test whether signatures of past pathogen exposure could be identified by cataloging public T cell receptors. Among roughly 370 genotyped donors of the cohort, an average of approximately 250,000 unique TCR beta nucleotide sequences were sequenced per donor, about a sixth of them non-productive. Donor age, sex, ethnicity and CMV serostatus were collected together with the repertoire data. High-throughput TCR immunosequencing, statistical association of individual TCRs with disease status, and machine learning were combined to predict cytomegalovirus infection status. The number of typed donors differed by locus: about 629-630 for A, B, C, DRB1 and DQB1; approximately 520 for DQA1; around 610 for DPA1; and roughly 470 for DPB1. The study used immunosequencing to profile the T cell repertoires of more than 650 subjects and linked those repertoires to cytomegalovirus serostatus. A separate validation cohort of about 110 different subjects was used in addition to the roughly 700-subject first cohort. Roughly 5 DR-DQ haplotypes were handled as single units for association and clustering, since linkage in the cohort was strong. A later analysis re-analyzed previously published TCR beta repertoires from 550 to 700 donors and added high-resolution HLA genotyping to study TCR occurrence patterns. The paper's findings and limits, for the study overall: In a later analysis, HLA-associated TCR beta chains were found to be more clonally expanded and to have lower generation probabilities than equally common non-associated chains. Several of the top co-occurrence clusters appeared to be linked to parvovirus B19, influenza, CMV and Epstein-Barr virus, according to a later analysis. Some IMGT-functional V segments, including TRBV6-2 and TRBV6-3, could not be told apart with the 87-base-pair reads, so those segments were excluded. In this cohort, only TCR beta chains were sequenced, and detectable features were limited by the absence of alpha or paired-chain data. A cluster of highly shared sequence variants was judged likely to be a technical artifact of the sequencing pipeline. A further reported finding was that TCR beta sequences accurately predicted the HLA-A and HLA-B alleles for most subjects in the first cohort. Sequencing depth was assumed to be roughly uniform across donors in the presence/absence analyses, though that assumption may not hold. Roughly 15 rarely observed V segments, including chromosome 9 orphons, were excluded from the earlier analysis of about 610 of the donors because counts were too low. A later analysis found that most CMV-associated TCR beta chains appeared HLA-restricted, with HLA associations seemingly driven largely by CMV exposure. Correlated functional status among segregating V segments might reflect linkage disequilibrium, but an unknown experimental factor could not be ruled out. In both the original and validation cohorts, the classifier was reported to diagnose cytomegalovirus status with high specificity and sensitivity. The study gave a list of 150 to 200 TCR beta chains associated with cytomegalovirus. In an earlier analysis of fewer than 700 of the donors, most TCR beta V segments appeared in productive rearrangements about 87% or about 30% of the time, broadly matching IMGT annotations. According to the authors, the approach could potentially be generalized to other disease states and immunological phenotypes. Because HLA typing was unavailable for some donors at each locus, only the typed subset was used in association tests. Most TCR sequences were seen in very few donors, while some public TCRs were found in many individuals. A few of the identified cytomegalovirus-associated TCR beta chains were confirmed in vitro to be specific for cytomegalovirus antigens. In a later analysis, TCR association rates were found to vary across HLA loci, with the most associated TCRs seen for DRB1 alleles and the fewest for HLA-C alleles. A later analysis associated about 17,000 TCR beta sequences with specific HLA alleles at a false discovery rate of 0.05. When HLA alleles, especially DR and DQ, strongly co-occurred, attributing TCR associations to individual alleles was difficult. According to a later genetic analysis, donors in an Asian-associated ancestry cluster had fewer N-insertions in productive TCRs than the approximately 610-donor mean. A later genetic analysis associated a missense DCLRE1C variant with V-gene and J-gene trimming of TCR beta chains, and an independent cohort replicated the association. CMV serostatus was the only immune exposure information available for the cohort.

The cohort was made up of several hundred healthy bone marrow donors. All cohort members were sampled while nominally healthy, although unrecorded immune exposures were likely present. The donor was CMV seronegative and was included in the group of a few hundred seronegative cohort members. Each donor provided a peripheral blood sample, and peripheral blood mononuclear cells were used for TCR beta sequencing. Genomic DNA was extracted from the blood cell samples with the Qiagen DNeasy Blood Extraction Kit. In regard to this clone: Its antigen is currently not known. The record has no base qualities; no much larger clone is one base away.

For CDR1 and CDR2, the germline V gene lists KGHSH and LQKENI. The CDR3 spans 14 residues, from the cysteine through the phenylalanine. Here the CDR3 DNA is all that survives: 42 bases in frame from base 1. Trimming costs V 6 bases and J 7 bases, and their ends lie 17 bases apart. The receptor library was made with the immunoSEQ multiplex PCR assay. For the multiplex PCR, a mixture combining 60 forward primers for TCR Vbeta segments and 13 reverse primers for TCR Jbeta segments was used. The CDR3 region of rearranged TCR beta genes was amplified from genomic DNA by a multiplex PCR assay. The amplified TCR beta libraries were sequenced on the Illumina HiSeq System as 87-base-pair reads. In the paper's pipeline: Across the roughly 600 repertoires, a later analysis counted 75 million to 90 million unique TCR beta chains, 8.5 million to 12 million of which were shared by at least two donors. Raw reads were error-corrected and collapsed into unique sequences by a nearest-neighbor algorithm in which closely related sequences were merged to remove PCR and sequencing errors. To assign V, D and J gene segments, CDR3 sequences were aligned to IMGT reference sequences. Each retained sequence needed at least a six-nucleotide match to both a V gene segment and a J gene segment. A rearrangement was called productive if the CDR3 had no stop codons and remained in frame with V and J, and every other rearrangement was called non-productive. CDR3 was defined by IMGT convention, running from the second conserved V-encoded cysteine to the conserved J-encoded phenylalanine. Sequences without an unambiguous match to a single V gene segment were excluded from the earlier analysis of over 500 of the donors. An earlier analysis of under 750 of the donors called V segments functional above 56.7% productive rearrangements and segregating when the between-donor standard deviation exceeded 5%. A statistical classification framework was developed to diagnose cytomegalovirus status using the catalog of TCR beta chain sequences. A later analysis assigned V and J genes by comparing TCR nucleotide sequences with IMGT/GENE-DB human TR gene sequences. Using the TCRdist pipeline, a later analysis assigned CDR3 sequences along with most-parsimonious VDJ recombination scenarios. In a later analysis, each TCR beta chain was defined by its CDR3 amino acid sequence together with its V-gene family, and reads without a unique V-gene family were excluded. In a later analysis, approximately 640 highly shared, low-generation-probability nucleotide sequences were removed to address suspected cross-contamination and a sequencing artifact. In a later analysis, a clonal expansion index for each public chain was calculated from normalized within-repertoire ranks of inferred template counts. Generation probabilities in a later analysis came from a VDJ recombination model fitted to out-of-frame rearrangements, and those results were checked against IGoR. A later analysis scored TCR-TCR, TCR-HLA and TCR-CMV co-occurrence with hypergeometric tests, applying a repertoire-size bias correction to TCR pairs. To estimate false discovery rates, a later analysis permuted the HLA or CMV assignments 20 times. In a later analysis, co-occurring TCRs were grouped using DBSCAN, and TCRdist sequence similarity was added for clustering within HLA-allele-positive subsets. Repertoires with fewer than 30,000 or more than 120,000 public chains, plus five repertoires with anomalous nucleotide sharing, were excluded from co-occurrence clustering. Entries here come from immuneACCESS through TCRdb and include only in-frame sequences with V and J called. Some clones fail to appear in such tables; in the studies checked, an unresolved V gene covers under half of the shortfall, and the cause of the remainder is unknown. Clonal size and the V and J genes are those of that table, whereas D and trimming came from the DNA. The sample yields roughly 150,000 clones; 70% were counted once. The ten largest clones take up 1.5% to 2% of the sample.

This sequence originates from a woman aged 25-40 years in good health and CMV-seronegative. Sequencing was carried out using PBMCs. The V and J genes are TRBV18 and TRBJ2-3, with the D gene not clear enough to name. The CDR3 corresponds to CASSPQTSEYTQYF. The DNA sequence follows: TGTGCCAGCTCCCCCCAGACTTCGGAGTATACGCAGTATTTT.